Listed below are T cell receptor beta chains from one sample, sequenced in a study of blood T cell repertoires in COVID-19. Sequencing used immunoSEQ multiplex PCR; TCRdb keeps in-frame clones, though not all of them. The table lists a few hundred thousand clones, about 90% of them singletons. The sample consisted of PBMCs or T cells enriched from blood (not recorded which). The receptors derive from a woman aged 18-35 years with acute COVID-19. Both conserved end residues are part of each CDR3. A D gene is named only where the DNA matches it firmly. Clone size, where shown, is once, few, many, or a class for clones that have expanded.

D gene,V gene,clone size,J gene,CDR3 length,CDR3 protein,CDR3 DNA
TRBD1,TRBV28,.,TRBJ1-2,16,CASSPPGQAFNYGYTF,TGTGCCAGCAGTCCCCCTGGACAGGCTTTTAACTATGGCTACACCTTC
TRBD1,TRBV4-2,.,TRBJ2-7,17,CASSPKMRDRGDNEQYF,TGTGCCAGCAGCCCAAAAATGCGGGACAGGGGTGATAACGAGCAGTACTTC
TRBD1,TRBV7-9,few,TRBJ2-2,20,CASPLAGQGFMGRDTGELFF,TGTGCCAGCCCCTTGGCGGGACAGGGCTTCATGGGACGGGACACCGGGGAGCTGTTTTTT
.,TRBV18,.,TRBJ2-7,16,CASSPLHQGRSDEQYF,TGTGCCAGCTCACCACTTCATCAGGGGCGAAGCGACGAGCAGTACTTC
TRBD1,TRBV6-5,.,TRBJ1-1,13,CATADRWNTEAFF,TGTGCCACCGCGGACAGGTGGAACACTGAAGCTTTCTTT
TRBD1,TRBV15,.,TRBJ1-1,16,CATSRTRDRADTEAFF,TGTGCCACCAGCAGAACGAGAGACAGGGCTGACACTGAAGCTTTCTTT
.,TRBV3-1/TRBV3-2,.,TRBJ1-5,14,CASSQTTGPQPQHF,TGTGCCAGCAGCCAGACGACAGGTCCTCAGCCCCAGCATTTT
.,TRBV19,.,TRBJ2-6,16,CASSGAGFAGANVLTF,TGTGCCAGTAGTGGAGCAGGGTTCGCTGGGGCCAACGTCCTGACTTTC
.,TRBV23-1,.,TRBJ2-1,13,CASLQGPYNEQFF,TGCGCCAGTCTACAGGGACCCTACAATGAGCAGTTCTTC
TRBD2,TRBV20-1,.,TRBJ2-1,11,CSVSGVNEQFF,TGCAGTGTTAGCGGGGTCAATGAGCAGTTCTTC
.,TRBV5-5,.,TRBJ2-2,15,CASSLDPGYTGELFF,TGTGCCAGCAGCTTGGATCCAGGGTACACCGGGGAGCTGTTTTTT
.,TRBV7-6,.,TRBJ2-2,16,CASSPDRAGRTGELFF,TGTGCCAGCAGCCCTGACCGGGCAGGGCGGACCGGGGAGCTGTTTTTT
.,TRBV6-4,.,TRBJ2-2,15,CASSSRGVDAGELFF,TGTGCCAGCAGTTCCAGGGGTGTTGACGCCGGGGAGCTGTTTTTT
.,TRBV5-1,.,TRBJ2-7,15,CASSLDGESSYEQYF,TGCGCCAGCAGCTTGGATGGGGAGAGCTCCTACGAGCAGTACTTC
TRBD2,TRBV11-3,.,TRBJ2-1,14,CASSPRTSLNEQFF,TGTGCCAGCAGCCCACGGACTAGTCTCAATGAGCAGTTCTTC
TRBD1,TRBV19,few,TRBJ1-5,14,CASSAGTGRQPQHF,TGTGCCAGTAGCGCCGGGACAGGGCGTCAGCCCCAGCATTTT
TRBD1,TRBV28,.,TRBJ2-7,15,CASSGGQGISYEQYF,TGTGCCAGCAGTGGCGGACAGGGGATCTCCTACGAGCAGTACTTC
TRBD1,TRBV14,.,TRBJ2-5,15,CASSVYRGIEMAQYF,TGTGCCAGCAGCGTCTACAGGGGTATAGAGATGGCCCAGTACTTC
.,TRBV19,.,TRBJ1-1,14,CASRGDPNISEAFF,TGTGCCAGCCGGGGGGACCCAAACATCTCTGAAGCTTTCTTT
.,TRBV19,.,TRBJ2-1,14,CASSIYRAYNEQFF,TGTGCCAGTAGTATATATCGCGCCTACAATGAGCAGTTCTTC
TRBD2,TRBV27,.,TRBJ2-1,16,CASWDSGRLRHNEQFF,TGTGCCAGCTGGGATAGCGGGAGACTTCGCCACAATGAGCAGTTCTTC
TRBD1,TRBV2,once,TRBJ2-1,13,CASRQGSYNEQFF,TGTGCCAGCCGACAGGGGTCCTACAATGAGCAGTTCTTC
TRBD2,TRBV3-1/TRBV3-2,.,TRBJ2-1,16,CASSQDSGRVNNEQFF,TGTGCCAGCAGCCAAGATTCCGGGAGGGTTAACAATGAGCAGTTCTTC
.,TRBV5-1,.,TRBJ1-5,15,CASRNTGDSNQPQHF,TGCGCCAGCAGGAACACAGGTGACAGCAATCAGCCCCAGCATTTT
TRBD1,TRBV5-4,.,TRBJ2-1,14,CASSLGQGTDEQFF,TGTGCCAGCAGCTTGGGACAGGGGACGGATGAGCAGTTCTTC
TRBD2,TRBV27,.,TRBJ2-7,14,CASSPVSGMYEQYF,TGTGCCAGCAGCCCGGTTAGCGGGATGTACGAGCAGTACTTC
.,TRBV6-5,.,TRBJ2-2,13,CASRVMAAGELFF,TGTGCCAGCAGGGTAATGGCTGCCGGGGAGCTGTTTTTT
.,TRBV27,.,TRBJ2-3,13,CASSPAVGDTQYF,TGTGCCAGCAGCCCAGCGGTAGGGGATACGCAGTATTTT
TRBD1,TRBV6-5,.,TRBJ1-1,14,CASSLTGGNTEAFF,TGTGCCAGCAGTTTGACAGGGGGCAACACTGAAGCTTTCTTT
.,TRBV28,few,TRBJ1-2,14,CASSSAHSPYGYTF,TGTGCCAGCAGTTCGGCGCACAGCCCCTATGGCTACACCTTC
TRBD1,TRBV27,once,TRBJ1-1,18,CASSPSVGTGGDHTEAFF,TGTGCCAGCAGTCCCTCGGTCGGGACAGGGGGCGATCACACTGAAGCTTTCTTT
TRBD2,TRBV27,.,TRBJ2-1,16,CASSLSVAGNYNEQFF,TGTGCCAGCAGTTTATCGGTAGCGGGTAACTACAATGAGCAGTTCTTC
.,TRBV7-9,.,TRBJ1-2,13,CASSLGASTVPTF,TGTGCCAGCAGCTTAGGGGCGTCGACCGTACCCACCTTC
TRBD2,TRBV12-3/TRBV12-4,.,TRBJ2-1,13,CASSLLAGVEQFF,TGTGCCAGCAGTTTACTAGCGGGAGTTGAGCAGTTCTTC
.,TRBV18,few,TRBJ1-5,15,CASSREAGGNQPQHF,TGTGCCAGCTCACGCGAGGCAGGGGGCAATCAGCCCCAGCATTTT
.,TRBV24-1,.,TRBJ1-2,13,CATSDQGAYGYTF,TGTGCCACCAGTGATCAAGGAGCCTATGGCTACACCTTC
TRBD2,TRBV4-1,.,TRBJ2-3,18,CASSHTPEAGGITDTQYF,TGCGCCAGCAGCCATACCCCCGAAGCGGGAGGGATCACAGATACGCAGTATTTT
TRBD1,TRBV15,.,TRBJ2-7,15,CATSARGDRAFEQYF,TGTGCCACCAGCGCACGTGGGGACAGGGCGTTCGAGCAGTACTTC
.,TRBV3-1/TRBV3-2,once,TRBJ1-1,13,CASSLGGNTEAFF,TGTGCCAGCAGCCTGGGGGGGAACACTGAAGCTTTCTTT
.,TRBV6-6,.,TRBJ2-1,18,CASSPLGQGREFYNEQFF,TGTGCCAGCAGTCCCCTGGGGCAGGGCCGAGAATTTTACAATGAGCAGTTCTTC
.,TRBV19,.,TRBJ2-2,15,CASSLLAGNTGELFF,TGTGCCAGTAGTCTCCTGGCGGGGAACACCGGGGAGCTGTTTTTT
TRBD2,TRBV29-1,once,TRBJ2-1,15,CSVDSSGVGYNEQFF,TGCAGCGTTGACTCAAGCGGGGTCGGATACAATGAGCAGTTCTTC
.,TRBV30,.,TRBJ1-1,11,CAWSVLVEAFF,TGTGCCTGGAGTGTACTGGTTGAAGCTTTCTTT
TRBD1,TRBV27,.,TRBJ1-1,16,CASSFISRDRDTEAFF,TGTGCCAGCAGTTTCATCTCCCGGGACAGGGACACTGAAGCTTTCTTT
.,TRBV18,.,TRBJ2-5,16,CASSPLSGAFQETQYF,TGTGCCAGCTCACCACTTAGCGGAGCGTTTCAAGAGACCCAGTACTTC
TRBD1,TRBV19,once,TRBJ2-7,14,CASSVGQDSYEQYF,TGTGCCAGTAGTGTCGGACAGGACTCCTACGAGCAGTACTTC
TRBD1,TRBV9,.,TRBJ2-7,15,CASSTQGAGAYEQYF,TGTGCCAGCAGCACGCAGGGGGCTGGTGCCTACGAGCAGTACTTC
.,TRBV29-1,.,TRBJ2-3,10,CSVDTDTQYF,TGCAGCGTAGACACGGATACGCAGTATTTT
TRBD2,TRBV10-1,.,TRBJ2-3,16,CASSEGLAGMADTQYF,TGCGCCAGCAGTGAAGGACTAGCGGGAATGGCAGATACGCAGTATTTT
.,TRBV19,.,TRBJ1-1,12,CASSIGIVEAFF,TGTGCCAGTAGTATAGGAATAGTTGAAGCTTTCTTT
TRBD1,TRBV18,.,TRBJ1-2,17,CASSPMETGPSNYGYTF,TGTGCCAGCTCACCAATGGAGACAGGGCCTTCCAACTATGGCTACACCTTC
.,TRBV25-1,.,TRBJ2-1,15,CASSESGGRGNEQFF,TGTGCCAGCAGTGAATCTGGCGGTAGGGGGAATGAGCAGTTCTTC
TRBD2,TRBV7-9,once,TRBJ2-1,16,CASSAGLAGWGNEQFF,TGTGCCAGCAGCGCTGGACTAGCGGGGTGGGGGAATGAGCAGTTCTTC
.,TRBV28,.,TRBJ1-1,14,CASSSRKRTAEAFF,TGTGCCAGCAGTTCCCGAAAAAGGACAGCCGAAGCTTTCTTT
.,TRBV7-3,.,TRBJ1-1,13,CASSGGSNTEAFF,TGTGCCAGCAGCGGGGGCTCGAACACTGAAGCTTTCTTT